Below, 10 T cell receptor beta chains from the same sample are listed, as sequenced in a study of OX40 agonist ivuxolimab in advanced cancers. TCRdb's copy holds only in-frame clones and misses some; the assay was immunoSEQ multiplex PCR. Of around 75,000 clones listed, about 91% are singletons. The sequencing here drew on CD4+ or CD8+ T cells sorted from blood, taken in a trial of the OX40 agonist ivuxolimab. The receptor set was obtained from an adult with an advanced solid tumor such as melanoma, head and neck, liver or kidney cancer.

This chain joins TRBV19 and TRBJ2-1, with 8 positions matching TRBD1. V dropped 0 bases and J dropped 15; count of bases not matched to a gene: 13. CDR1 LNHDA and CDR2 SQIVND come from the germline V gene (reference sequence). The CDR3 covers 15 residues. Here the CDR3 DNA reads TGTGCCAGTAGTATAGATGCCGGGACAGGCCCTGGGGGGTTCTTC. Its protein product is CASSIDAGTGPGGFF.

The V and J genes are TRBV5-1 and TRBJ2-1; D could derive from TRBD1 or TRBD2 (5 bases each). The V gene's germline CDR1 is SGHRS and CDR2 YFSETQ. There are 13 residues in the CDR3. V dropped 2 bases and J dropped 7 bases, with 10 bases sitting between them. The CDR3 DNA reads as TGCGCCAGCAGCTTAGGGACCCAAAATGAGCAGTTCTTC. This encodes CASSLGTQNEQFF. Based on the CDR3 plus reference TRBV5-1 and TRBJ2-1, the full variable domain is KAGVTQTPRYLIKTRGQQVTLSCSPISGHRSVSWYQQTPGQGLQFLFEYFSETQRNKGNFPGRFSGRQFSNSRSEMNVSTLELGDSALYLCASSLGTQNEQFFGPGTRLTVL.

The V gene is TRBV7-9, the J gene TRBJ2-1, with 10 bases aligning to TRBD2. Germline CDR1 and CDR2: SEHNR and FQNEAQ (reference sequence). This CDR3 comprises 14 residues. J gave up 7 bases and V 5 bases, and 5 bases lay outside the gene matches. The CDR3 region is CASSRAGGANEQFF. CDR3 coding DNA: TGTGCCAGCAGCAGAGCGGGAGGGGCGAATGAGCAGTTCTTC.

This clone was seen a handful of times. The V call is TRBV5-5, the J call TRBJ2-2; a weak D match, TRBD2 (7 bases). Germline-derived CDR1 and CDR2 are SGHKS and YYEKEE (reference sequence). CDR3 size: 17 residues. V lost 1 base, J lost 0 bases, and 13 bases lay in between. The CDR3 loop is CASSLRGTTANTGELFF. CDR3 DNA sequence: TGTGCCAGCAGCTTGAGGGGGACTACCGCGAACACCGGGGAGCTGTTTTTT.

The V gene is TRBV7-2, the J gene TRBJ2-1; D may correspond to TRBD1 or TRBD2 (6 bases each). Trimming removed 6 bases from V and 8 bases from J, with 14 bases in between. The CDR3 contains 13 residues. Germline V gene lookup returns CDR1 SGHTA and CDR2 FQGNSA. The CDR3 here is CASSIGGRDEQFF. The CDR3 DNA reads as TGTGCCAGCAGTATTGGGGGGCGGGATGAGCAGTTCTTC.

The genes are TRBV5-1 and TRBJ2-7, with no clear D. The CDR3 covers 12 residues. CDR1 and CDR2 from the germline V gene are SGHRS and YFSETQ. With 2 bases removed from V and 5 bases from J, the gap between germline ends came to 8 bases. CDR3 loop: CASSLKGNEQYF. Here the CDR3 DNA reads TGCGCCAGCAGCTTAAAGGGCAACGAGCAGTACTTC. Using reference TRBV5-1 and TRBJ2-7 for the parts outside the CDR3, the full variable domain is KAGVTQTPRYLIKTRGQQVTLSCSPISGHRSVSWYQQTPGQGLQFLFEYFSETQRNKGNFPGRFSGRQFSNSRSEMNVSTLELGDSALYLCASSLKGNEQYFGPGTRLTVT.

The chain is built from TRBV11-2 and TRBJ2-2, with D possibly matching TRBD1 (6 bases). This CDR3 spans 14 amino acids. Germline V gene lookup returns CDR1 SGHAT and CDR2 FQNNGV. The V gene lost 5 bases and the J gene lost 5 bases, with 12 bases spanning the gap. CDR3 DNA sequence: TGTGCCAGCAGCCCGGGACAAGATACCGGGGAGCTGTTTTTT. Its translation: CASSPGQDTGELFF.

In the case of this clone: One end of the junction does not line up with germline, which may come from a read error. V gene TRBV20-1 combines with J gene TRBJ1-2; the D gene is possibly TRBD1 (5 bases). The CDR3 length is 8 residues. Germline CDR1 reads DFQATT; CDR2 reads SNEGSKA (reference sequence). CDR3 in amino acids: CSVGGIQF. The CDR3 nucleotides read TGCAGTGTGGGGGGGATCCAATTC.

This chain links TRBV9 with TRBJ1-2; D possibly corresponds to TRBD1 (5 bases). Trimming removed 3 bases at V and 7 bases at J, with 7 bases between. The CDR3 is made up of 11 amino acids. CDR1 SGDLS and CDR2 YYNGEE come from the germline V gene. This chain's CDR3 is CASSAGGGYTF. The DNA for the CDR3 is TGTGCCAGCAGCGCCGGGGGTGGCTACACCTTC.

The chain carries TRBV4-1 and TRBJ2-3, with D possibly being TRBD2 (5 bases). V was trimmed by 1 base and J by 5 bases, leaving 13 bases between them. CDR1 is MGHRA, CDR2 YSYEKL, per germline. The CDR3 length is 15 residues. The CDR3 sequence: CASSQAGVGVDTQYF. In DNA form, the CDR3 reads TGCGCCAGCAGCCAAGCGGGTGTGGGAGTAGATACGCAGTATTTT.